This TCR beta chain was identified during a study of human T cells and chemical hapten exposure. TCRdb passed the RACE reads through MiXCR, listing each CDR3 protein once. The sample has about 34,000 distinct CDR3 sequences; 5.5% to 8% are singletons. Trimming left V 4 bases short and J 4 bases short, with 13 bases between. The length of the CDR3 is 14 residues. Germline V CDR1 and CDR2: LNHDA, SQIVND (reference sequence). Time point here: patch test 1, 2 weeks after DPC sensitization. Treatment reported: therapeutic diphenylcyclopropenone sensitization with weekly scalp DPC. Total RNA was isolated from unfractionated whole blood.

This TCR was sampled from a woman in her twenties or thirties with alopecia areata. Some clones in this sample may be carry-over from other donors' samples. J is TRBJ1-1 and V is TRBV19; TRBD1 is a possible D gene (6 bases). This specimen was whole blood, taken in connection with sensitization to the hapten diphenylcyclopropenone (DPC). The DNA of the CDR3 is TGTGCCAGTAGTACGCTTGGGGGCCCCACTGAAGCTTTCTTT. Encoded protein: CASSTLGGPTEAFF.